This section outlines one T cell receptor beta chain sequence together with its context. Profiled with immunoSEQ multiplex PCR; TCRdb holds only in-frame clones, not every one. The data hold approximately 240,000 clones, with 79% observed a single time. This entry is derived from a study of blood T cell repertoires in COVID-19. The sequence was obtained from a woman in her 40s with active or convalescent COVID-19. Material for sequencing was peripheral blood.

As DNA, the CDR3 is TGTGCCAGCAGCCCGACAGGGGGCAAGGCCGGGGAGCTGTTTTTT. Translating it yields CASSPTGGKAGELFF. The chain joins TRBV11-3 to TRBJ2-2; 10 bases line up with TRBD1. The CDR3 totals 15 residues. With 5 bases clipped from V and 6 bases from J, the junction kept 6 bases outside the gene matches. The germline CDR1 and CDR2 sequences are SGHNT and YENEEA. The whole variable domain, remainder taken from reference TRBV11-3 and TRBJ2-2, is EAGVVQSPRYKIIEKKQPVAFWCNPISGHNTLYWYLQNLGQGPELLIRYENEEAVDDSQLPKDRFSAERLKGVDSTLKIQPAELGDSAVYLCASSPTGGKAGELFFGEGSRLTVL.